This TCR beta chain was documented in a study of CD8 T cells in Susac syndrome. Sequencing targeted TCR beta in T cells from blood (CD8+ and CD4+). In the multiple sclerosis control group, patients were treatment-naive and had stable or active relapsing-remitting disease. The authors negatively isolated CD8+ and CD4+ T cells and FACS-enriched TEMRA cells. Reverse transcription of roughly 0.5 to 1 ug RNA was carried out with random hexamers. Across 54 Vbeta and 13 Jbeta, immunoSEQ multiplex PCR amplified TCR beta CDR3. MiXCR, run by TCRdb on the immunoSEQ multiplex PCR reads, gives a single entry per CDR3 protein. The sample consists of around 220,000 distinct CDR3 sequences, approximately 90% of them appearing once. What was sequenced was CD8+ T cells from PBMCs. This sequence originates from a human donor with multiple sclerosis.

For the CDR3, the DNA is TGCAGCTTCGCCGGGCAGGGGGGGAACGAGCAGTACTTC. It yields the protein CSFAGQGGNEQYF. This chain uses TRBV29-1 with TRBJ2-7; D could derive from TRBD1 or TRBD2 (7 bases each). Trimming removed 8 bases from V and 5 bases from J, with 19 bases in between. Germline-derived CDR1 and CDR2 are SQVTM and ANQGSEA. This CDR3 comprises 13 residues.